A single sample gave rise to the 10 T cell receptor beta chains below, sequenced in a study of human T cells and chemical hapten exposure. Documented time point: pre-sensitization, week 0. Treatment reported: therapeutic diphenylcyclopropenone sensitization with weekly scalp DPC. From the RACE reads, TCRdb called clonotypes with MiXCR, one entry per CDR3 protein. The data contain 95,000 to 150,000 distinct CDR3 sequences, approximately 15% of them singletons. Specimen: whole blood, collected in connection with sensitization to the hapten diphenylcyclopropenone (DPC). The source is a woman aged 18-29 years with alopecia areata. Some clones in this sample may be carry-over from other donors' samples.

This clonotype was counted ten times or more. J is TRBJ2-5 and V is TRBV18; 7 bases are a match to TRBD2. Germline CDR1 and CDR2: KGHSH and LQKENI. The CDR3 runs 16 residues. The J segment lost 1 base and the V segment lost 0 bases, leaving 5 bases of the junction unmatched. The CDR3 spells CASSPPQRGGQETQYF. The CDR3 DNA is TGTGCCAGCTCACCACCCCAGCGGGGAGGCCAAGAGACCCAGTACTTC.

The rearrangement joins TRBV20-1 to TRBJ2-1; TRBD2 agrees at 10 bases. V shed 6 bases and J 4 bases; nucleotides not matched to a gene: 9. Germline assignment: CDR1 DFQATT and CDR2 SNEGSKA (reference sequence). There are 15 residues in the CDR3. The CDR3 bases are TGCAGTGCCGGCCGGAGGACTAGCGGTTACAATGAGCAGTTCTTC. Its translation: CSAGRRTSGYNEQFF.

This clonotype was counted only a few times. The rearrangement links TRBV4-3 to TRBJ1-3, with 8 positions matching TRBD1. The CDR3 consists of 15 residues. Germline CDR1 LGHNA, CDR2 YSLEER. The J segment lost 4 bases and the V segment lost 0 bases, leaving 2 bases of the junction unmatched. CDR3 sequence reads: CASSQETGVGNTIYF. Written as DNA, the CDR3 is TGCGCCAGCAGCCAAGAGACAGGGGTCGGAAACACCATATATTTT.

For the CDR3, the DNA is TGTGCCAGCAGCCTTCTGGGATGGCCCCAGCATTTT. It yields the protein CASSLLGWPQHF. V gene TRBV28 combines with J gene TRBJ1-5; no reliable D call. The CDR3 length is 12 residues. The V gene lost 6 bases and the J gene lost 9 bases, with 12 bases spanning the gap. The germline gives CDR1 MDHEN, CDR2 SYDVKM.

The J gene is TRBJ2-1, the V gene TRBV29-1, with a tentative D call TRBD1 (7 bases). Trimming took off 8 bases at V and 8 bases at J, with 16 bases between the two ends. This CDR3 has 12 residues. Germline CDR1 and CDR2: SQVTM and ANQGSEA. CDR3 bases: TGCAGCTTTTGGGGGGACAGTGATGAGCAGTTCTTC. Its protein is CSFWGDSDEQFF.

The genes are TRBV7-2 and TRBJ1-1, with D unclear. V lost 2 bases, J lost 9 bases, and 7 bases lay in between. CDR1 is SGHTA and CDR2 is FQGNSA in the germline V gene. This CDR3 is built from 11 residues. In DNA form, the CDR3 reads TGTACCAGCAGCTTAAGGATCCAAGCTTTCTTT. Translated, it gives CTSSLRIQAFF.

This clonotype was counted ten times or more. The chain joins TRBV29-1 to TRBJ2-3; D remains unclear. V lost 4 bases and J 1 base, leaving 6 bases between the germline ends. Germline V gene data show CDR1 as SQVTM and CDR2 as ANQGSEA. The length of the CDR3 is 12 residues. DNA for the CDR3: TGCAGCGTTGTTCCGGGCACAGATACGCAGTATTTT. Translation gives CSVVPGTDTQYF.

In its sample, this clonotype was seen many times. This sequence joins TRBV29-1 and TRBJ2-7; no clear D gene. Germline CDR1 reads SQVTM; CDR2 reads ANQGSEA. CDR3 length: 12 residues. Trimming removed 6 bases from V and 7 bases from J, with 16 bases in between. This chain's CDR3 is CSVRTAVGEQYF. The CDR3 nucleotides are TGCAGCGTAAGGACGGCGGTGGGAGAGCAGTACTTC.

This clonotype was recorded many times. In DNA form, the CDR3 reads TGCAGTGCTAGAGGTGATAGGGGGGCCCAGTACTTC. Translating gives CSARGDRGAQYF. This chain links TRBV20-1 with TRBJ2-5; D could derive from TRBD1 or TRBD2 (6 bases each). Germline CDR1 reads DFQATT; CDR2 reads SNEGSKA (reference sequence). CDR3 size: 12 residues. V dropped 1 base and J dropped 9 bases, with 12 bases sitting between them.

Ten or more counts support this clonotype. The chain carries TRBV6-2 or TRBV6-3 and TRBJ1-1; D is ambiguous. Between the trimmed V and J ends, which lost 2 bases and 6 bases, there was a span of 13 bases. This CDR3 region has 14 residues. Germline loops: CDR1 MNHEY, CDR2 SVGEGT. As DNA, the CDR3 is TGTGCCAGCAGTTACCCAGAACGGAGCGCTGAAGCTTTCTTT. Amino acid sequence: CASSYPERSAEAFF.